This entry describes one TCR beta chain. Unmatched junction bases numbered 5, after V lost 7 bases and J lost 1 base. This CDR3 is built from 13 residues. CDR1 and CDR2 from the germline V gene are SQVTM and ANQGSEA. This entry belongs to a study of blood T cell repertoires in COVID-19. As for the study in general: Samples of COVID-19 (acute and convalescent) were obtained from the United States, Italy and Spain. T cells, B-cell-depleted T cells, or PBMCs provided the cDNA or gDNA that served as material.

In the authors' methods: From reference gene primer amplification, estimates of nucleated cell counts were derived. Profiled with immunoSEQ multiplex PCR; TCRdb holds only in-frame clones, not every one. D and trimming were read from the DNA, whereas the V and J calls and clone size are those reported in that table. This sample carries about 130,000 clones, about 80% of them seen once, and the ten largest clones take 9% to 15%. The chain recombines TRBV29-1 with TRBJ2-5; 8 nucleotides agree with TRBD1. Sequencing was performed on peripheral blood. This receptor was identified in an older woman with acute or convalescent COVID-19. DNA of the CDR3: TGCAGCGCCAACAGGGGGATCCAAGAGACCCAGTACTTC. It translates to CSANRGIQETQYF.